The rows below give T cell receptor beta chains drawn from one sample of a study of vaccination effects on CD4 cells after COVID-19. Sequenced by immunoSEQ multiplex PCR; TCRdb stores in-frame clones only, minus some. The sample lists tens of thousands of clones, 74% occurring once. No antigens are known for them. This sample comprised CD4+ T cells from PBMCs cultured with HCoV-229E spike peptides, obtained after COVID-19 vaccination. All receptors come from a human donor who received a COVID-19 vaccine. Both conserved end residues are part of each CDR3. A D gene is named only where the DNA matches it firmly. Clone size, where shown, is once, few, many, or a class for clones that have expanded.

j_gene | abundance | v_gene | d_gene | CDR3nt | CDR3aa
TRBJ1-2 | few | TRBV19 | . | TGTGCCAGTAGTATGAGAGGGGGAGGCGATGGCTACACCTTC | CASSMRGGGDGYTF
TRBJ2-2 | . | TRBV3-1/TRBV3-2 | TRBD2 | TGTGCCAGCAGCCGACTAGCGGAGAACACCGGGGAGCTGTTTTTT | CASSRLAENTGELFF
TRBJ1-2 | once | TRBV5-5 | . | TGTGCCAGCAGCTTGCCAGGGACTACTAACTATGGCTACACCTTC | CASSLPGTTNYGYTF
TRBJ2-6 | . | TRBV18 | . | TGTGCCAGCTCCCACGGGGGAGGAATGAGCTCTGGGGCCAACGTCCTGACTTTC | CASSHGGGMSSGANVLTF
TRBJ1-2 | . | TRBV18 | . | TGTGCCAGCTCACCTTCTGGGACTAACTATGGCTACACCTTC | CASSPSGTNYGYTF
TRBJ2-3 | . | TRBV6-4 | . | TGTGCCAGCAGTGAGCAATTCGCTGGGGGGGATACGCAGTATTTT | CASSEQFAGGDTQYF
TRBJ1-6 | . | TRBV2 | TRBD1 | TGTGCCAGGGCTAGGGACAGATCTTCACCCCTCCACTTT | CARARDRSSPLHF
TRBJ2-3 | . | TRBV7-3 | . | TGTGCCAGCAGCCCCAACACAGATACGCAGTATTTT | CASSPNTDTQYF
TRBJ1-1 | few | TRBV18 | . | TGTGCCAGCTCACCGTCGACAGACGAAGCTTTCTTT | CASSPSTDEAFF
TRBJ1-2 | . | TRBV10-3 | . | TGTGCCATCAGTGAGGTACAGGGAACCGGCTACACCTTC | CAISEVQGTGYTF
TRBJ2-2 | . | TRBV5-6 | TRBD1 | TGTGCCAGCAGCAGATTTAGACAGGGTAGGGGGATGAACACCGGGGAGCTGTTTTTT | CASSRFRQGRGMNTGELFF
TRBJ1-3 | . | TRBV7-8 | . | TGTGCCAGCAGCCGAGGAACAGGAACTGGAAACACCATATATTTT | CASSRGTGTGNTIYF
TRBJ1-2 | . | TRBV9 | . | TGTGCCAGCAGCGTAGACACTAACTATGGCTACACCTTC | CASSVDTNYGYTF
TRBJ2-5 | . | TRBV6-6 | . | TGTGCCAGCACGCTCGGACCGGGGGGCTGGGAGACCCAGTACTTC | CASTLGPGGWETQYF
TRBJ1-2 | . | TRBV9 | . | TGTGCCAGCAGCCTACGCCAGGGGAGAAGTGGGAGTGGCTACACCTTC | CASSLRQGRSGSGYTF
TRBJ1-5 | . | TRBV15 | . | TGTGCCACCAGCAGAGATCGGGACATTAGATGGCCCCAGCATTTT | CATSRDRDIRWPQHF
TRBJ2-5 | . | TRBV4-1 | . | TGCGCCAGCAGCCAACCCGGGACTGCAAGTCCCCAGTACTTC | CASSQPGTASPQYF
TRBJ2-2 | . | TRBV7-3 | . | TGTGCCAGCAGCTGGAGGGGGTCTGGGGAGCTGTTTTTT | CASSWRGSGELFF
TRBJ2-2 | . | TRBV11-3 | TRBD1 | TGTGCCAGCAGCTGGGACAGCGGAGGGGAGCTGTTTTTT | CASSWDSGGELFF
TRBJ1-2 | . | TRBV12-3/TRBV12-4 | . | TGTGCCAGCACCACCGGGACTCCCTATGGCTACACCTTC | CASTTGTPYGYTF
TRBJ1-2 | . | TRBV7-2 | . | TGTGCCAGCAGCTTAGCGGCGGAAAGGGATAACTATGGCTACACCTTC | CASSLAAERDNYGYTF
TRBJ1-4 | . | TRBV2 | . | TGTGCCAGCACCGACCGGGACTCTAGTGAAAAACTGTTTTTT | CASTDRDSSEKLFF
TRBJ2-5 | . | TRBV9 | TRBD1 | TGTGCCAGCAGCAAAACCAGGGGGCAAGAGACCCAGTACTTC | CASSKTRGQETQYF
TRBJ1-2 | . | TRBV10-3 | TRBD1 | TGTGCCATCAGTGAGGAAGGCAGGGGGCCCTATGGCTACACCTTC | CAISEEGRGPYGYTF
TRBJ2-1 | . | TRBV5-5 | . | TGTGCCAGCAGCCGGATGACCTCCGCAATTCATCGCGGGATAGGTGAGCAGTTCTTC | CASSRMTSAIHRGIGEQFF
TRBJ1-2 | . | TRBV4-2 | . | TGTGCCAGCAGCCAAGATGGGCAGGTGGTTCTAAACTATGGCTACACCTTC | CASSQDGQVVLNYGYTF
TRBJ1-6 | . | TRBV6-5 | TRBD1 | TGTGCCAGCAGACGGGATGGGACAGGGAATTCACCCCTCCACTTT | CASRRDGTGNSPLHF
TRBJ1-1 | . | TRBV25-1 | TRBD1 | TGTGCCAGCAGTGAATTGGGGACAGGGCGAAAGGGTGAAGCTTTCTTT | CASSELGTGRKGEAFF
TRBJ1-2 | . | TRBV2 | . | TGTGCCAGCAGGACGTGGGGCTATGGCTACACCTTC | CASRTWGYGYTF
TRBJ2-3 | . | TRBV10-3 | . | TGTGCCATCAGTGGTAGAGAAAGCACTAGCACAGATACGCAGTATTTT | CAISGRESTSTDTQYF
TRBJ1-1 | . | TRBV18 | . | TGTGCCAGCTCACCACCGGCGCGGACTGAAGCTTTCTTT | CASSPPARTEAFF
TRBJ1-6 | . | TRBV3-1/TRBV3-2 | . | TGTGCCAGCAGCCAATTAAGGGGGAATAATTCACCCCTCCACTTT | CASSQLRGNNSPLHF
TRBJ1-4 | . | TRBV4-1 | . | TGCGCCAGCAGCCATTCCCGTGGCCGAGGGACGACTAATGAAAAACTGTTTTTT | CASSHSRGRGTTNEKLFF
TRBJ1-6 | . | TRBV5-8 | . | TGTGCCAGCAGCTTGGGTTATGGCGGGGGGTTGAATTCACCCCTCCACTTT | CASSLGYGGGLNSPLHF
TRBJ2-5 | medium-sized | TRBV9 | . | TGTGCCAGCAGCGTAGGCCTCAGGGAAGAGACCCAGTACTTC | CASSVGLREETQYF
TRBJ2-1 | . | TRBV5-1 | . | TGCGCCAGCAGCTACAGTCCCGCATACAATGAGCAGTTCTTC | CASSYSPAYNEQFF
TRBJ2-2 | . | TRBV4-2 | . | TGTGCCAGCAGCTCCAACAGGGCCACAAACACCGGGGAGCTGTTTTTT | CASSSNRATNTGELFF
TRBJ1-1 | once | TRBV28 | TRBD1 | TGTGCCAGCAGACCACAGGGGGCGCGGACTGAAGCTTTCTTT | CASRPQGARTEAFF
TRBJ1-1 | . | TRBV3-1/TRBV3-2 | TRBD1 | TGTGCCAGCAGCCCCCGACAGGGTGGCACTGAAGCTTTCTTT | CASSPRQGGTEAFF
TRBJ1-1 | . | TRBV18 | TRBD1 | TGTGCCAGCTCCCCTGACAGGGGGGGCACTGAAGCTTTCTTT | CASSPDRGGTEAFF
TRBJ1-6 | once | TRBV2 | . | TGTGCCAGCAGTGGTGTCGGATCCCGGACGGGGTCACCCCTCCACTTT | CASSGVGSRTGSPLHF
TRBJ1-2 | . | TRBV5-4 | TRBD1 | TGTGCCAGCAGCGCCCGGGACAGATCTAACTATGGCTACACCTTC | CASSARDRSNYGYTF
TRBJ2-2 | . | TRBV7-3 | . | TGTGCCAGCAGCTTAACGGATGTGGGGGAGCTGTTTTTT | CASSLTDVGELFF
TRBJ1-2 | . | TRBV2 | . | TGTGCCAGCAGTGAAGCGCGGACCGCGGTTGGCTACACCTTC | CASSEARTAVGYTF
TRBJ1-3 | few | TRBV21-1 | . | TGTGCCAGCAGCCCCCGGACAGGAGAAAACTCTGGAAACACCATATATTTT | CASSPRTGENSGNTIYF
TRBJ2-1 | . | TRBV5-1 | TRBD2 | TGCGCCAGCAGCTTGGCAACTAGCGGGGGAGGGAATGAGCAGTTCTTC | CASSLATSGGGNEQFF
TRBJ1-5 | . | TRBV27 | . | TGTGCCAGCAGTTCTAACAATCAGCCCCAGCATTTT | CASSSNNQPQHF
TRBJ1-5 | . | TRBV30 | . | TGTGCCTGGAGTGGGGACCTATCCCAGCCCCAGCATTTT | CAWSGDLSQPQHF